This TCR beta chain appears in the sequencing data of a study of T cell responses to AZD1222 COVID-19 vaccine. Study conclusions and caveats: Just a handful of AZD1222 recipients tested seropositive at baseline.

Assay: immunoSEQ multiplex PCR; the TCRdb copy retains only in-frame clones and omits some. The sample lists some 100,000 clones; approximately 91% were seen once. This CDR3 has 17 residues. Trimming cost V 0 bases and J 4 bases, with 21 bases left between them. Germline-derived CDR1 and CDR2 are SQVTM and ANQGSEA. Details on this clone: The antigen is unknown.

The chain joins TRBV29-1 to TRBJ1-1, with D perhaps matching TRBD1 (5 bases). This material consisted of peripheral blood, taken on day 0 of AZD1222 vaccination. The receptor's source is an adult in good health. This chain's CDR3 is CSVEDRLQGIVSTEAFF. The CDR3 DNA follows: TGCAGCGTTGAAGATCGCCTGCAGGGAATTGTTTCCACTGAAGCTTTCTTT.